A single T cell receptor (beta chain) is shown here with its context. The data derive from a study of T cell responses to AZD1222 COVID-19 vaccine. Some clones are missing from TCRdb's copy, which holds only in-frame ones; the method was immunoSEQ multiplex PCR. The table includes approximately 130,000 clones, roughly 87% detected once. Germline assignment: CDR1 LGHNA and CDR2 YNFKEQ. Trimming left V 1 base short and J 6 bases short, with 13 bases between. The CDR3 extends over 14 amino acids. Here the sequenced sample was peripheral blood, taken 28 days after the second AZD1222 dose. The chain uses TRBV4-2 and TRBJ2-7; D might be TRBD2 (6 bases). This sequence was found in an adult who received the AZD1222 COVID-19 vaccine. The CDR3 spells CASSQGTSPSEQYF. The CDR3 region has the DNA TGTGCCAGCAGCCAAGGAACTAGCCCCAGCGAGCAGTACTTC.